The rows below give T cell receptor beta chains drawn from one sample of a study of T-cell reconstitution after alpha-beta-depleted transplantation in children. TCRdb re-called the PCR reads with MiXCR, one entry per CDR3 protein. This sample has about 640,000 distinct CDR3 sequences; around 16% occur once, and the top ten carry over 0.95%. The sample was PBMCs from the stem cell graft donor, taken from the stem cell graft. These receptors were collected from a human donor who donated a stem cell graft to a child with acute myeloid leukemia. Each CDR3 is given with its conserved first and last residue. A D gene is named only where the DNA matches it firmly. Rows may omit the clone size; those that give it use once, few, many or a size class.

>TRBV6-5|many|TRBD1|TRBJ2-7
TGTGCCAGCAGTCCACAGACAGGGAGAGGTTTCGAGCAGTACTTC
CASSPQTGRGFEQYF
>TRBV20-1|few|TRBD1|TRBJ1-5
TGCAGTGCTAGAGATCCCAGGGGGAGTAGCAATCAGCCCCAGCATTTT
CSARDPRGSSNQPQHF
>TRBV29-1|few|.|TRBJ1-2
TGCAGCGTTGAGCGGACCCCGCCCCATTATGGCTACACCTTC
CSVERTPPHYGYTF
>TRBV12-5|many|TRBD1|TRBJ2-1
TGTGCTAGTGGTTTGGAGGGACAGGGAAGGTCCTACAATGAGCAGTTCTTC
CASGLEGQGRSYNEQFF
>TRBV20-1|many|.|TRBJ1-4
TGCAGTGCCGTGAGACCAACTAATGAAAAACTGTTTTTT
CSAVRPTNEKLFF
>TRBV12-3/TRBV12-4|many|.|TRBJ2-2
TGTGCCAGCAGTCCTTACACCGGGGAGCTGTTTTTT
CASSPYTGELFF
>TRBV20-1|many|.|TRBJ1-4
TGCAGTGCTAGATCTTTGACAGGCGCAACTAATGAAAAACTGTTTTTT
CSARSLTGATNEKLFF
>TRBV5-5|many|TRBD1|TRBJ1-5
TGTGCCAGCAGCCCTTCGACAGGGTATCAGCCCCAGCATTTT
CASSPSTGYQPQHF
>TRBV2|.|.|TRBJ2-5
TGTGCCAGCTGTCGCGTACGGGAGACCCAGTACTTC
CASCRVRETQYF
>TRBV27|few|TRBD2|TRBJ2-5
TGTGCCAGCAGTCGGTCGACTAGCGGGGGGGCAAGGCGAGAGACCCAGTACTTC
CASSRSTSGGARRETQYF
>TRBV27|.|.|TRBJ2-7
TGTGCCAGCGCTCGAACAGGGTCCTCATCCTACGAGCAGTACTTC
CASARTGSSSYEQYF
>TRBV20-1|.|.|TRBJ2-1
TGCAGTGCCGGGCGGCCTCCGTTCTTC
CSAGRPPFF
>TRBV29-1|many|.|TRBJ1-1
TGCAGCGTTGGGACAGATGAAGCTTTCTTT
CSVGTDEAFF
>TRBV6-5|many|.|TRBJ2-7
TGTGCCAGCAGTACCGACGTCAGTTACGAGCAGTACTTC
CASSTDVSYEQYF
>TRBV4-3|many|.|TRBJ2-7
TGCGCCAGCAGCCAAGATCTGGGGAGATGGTACGAGCAGTACTTC
CASSQDLGRWYEQYF
>TRBV6-4|many|.|TRBJ2-5
TGTGCCAGCAGCGCCCTTGAGACCCAGTACTTC
CASSALETQYF
>TRBV6-1|many|.|TRBJ2-7
TGTGCCAGCACCCACCGTATGGACGGCTACGAGCAGTACTTC
CASTHRMDGYEQYF
>TRBV10-3|few|.|TRBJ1-4
TGTGCCATCAGTGAGGAGGGGGGAACAAATGAAAAACTGTTTTTT
CAISEEGGTNEKLFF
>TRBV6-2/TRBV6-3|many|.|TRBJ2-1
TGTGCCAGCAGTTACCTTCCGCTGGGGGTTGTTCGCCTGAACAATGAGCAGTTCTTC
CASSYLPLGVVRLNNEQFF
>TRBV20-1|many|TRBD2|TRBJ2-1
TGCAGTGCTAGAGATCCCCTAGCGGCTCTCAAGGAGCAGTTCTTC
CSARDPLAALKEQFF
>TRBV28|.|.|TRBJ1-5
TGTGCCAGCCAATGGGGGCTGAATCAGCCCCAGCATTTT
CASQWGLNQPQHF
>TRBV12-3/TRBV12-4|many|.|TRBJ1-4
TGTGCCAGCAGGAAGACAGGTGGCGGGACTGAAAAACTGTTTTTT
CASRKTGGGTEKLFF
>TRBV20-1|many|TRBD1|TRBJ2-1
TGCAGTGCAGCCCTCCCGGGACAGGGTTGGAATGAGCAGTTCTTC
CSAALPGQGWNEQFF
>TRBV27|many|.|TRBJ1-1
TGTGCCAGCCAAGCATATGGACTCGCTGAAGCTTTCTTT
CASQAYGLAEAFF
>TRBV7-2|.|.|TRBJ1-5
TGTGCCAGCAGCTTAGCGCGGTTACGGGGGGATCAGCCCCAGCATTTT
CASSLARLRGDQPQHF
>TRBV29-1|many|.|TRBJ1-3
TGCAGCGTAGGGACAAGCGGAAACACCATATATTTT
CSVGTSGNTIYF
>TRBV19|.|.|TRBJ1-4
TGTGCCAGTAAACCCATCGGGGAGGAAAAACTGTTTTTT
CASKPIGEEKLFF
>TRBV29-1|.|.|TRBJ2-2
TGCAGCTCCAAGGGGCAGGGTTTTAGCGGGGAGCTGTTTTTT
CSSKGQGFSGELFF
>TRBV12-3/TRBV12-4|many|TRBD1|TRBJ1-5
TGTGCCAGCAAGGACAGGGGGCTACGGCAGCCCCAGCATTTT
CASKDRGLRQPQHF
>TRBV20-1|.|.|TRBJ2-1
TGCAGTGCTAGAGATGGGCCCAATGAGCAGTTCTTC
CSARDGPNEQFF
>TRBV11-3|few|.|TRBJ1-2
TGTGCCAGCAGCTTAGGATGGGACATGGCGAACTATGGCTACACCTTC
CASSLGWDMANYGYTF
>TRBV10-3|many|.|TRBJ2-7
TGTGCCATTGGCGAAAGATACGAGCAGTACTTC
CAIGERYEQYF
>TRBV20-1|few|.|TRBJ1-1
TGCAGTGCGCCTAAGACAGGTTGGGACACTGAAGCTTTCTTT
CSAPKTGWDTEAFF
>TRBV5-6|.|.|TRBJ1-1
TGTGCCAGCAGCGTTCAGGGTGGAGGCACTGAAGCTTTCTTT
CASSVQGGGTEAFF
>TRBV11-2|few|.|TRBJ2-1
TGTGCCAGCAGCTTAGCGGCAGGGGCCTACAATGAGCAGTTCTTC
CASSLAAGAYNEQFF
>TRBV29-1|many|TRBD1|TRBJ1-1
TGCAGCGACCTGACAGGGAAGACTGAAGCTTTCTTT
CSDLTGKTEAFF
>TRBV12-3/TRBV12-4|many|TRBD2|TRBJ2-2
TGTGCCAGCAGGCCCGGGACTAGCGTTGGGGAGCTGTTTTTT
CASRPGTSVGELFF
>TRBV9|few|.|TRBJ2-1
TGTGCCAGCAGCGTGGGGGGGCCAACCTACAATGAGCAGTTCTTC
CASSVGGPTYNEQFF
>TRBV29-1|many|.|TRBJ2-4
TGCAGCGGGGCCGGGAGCAACATTCAGTACTTC
CSGAGSNIQYF
>TRBV6-5|many|TRBD1|TRBJ2-7
TGTGCCAGCAGTTCCCCGGGACAGGGAGAGGAGCAGTACTTC
CASSSPGQGEEQYF
>TRBV7-9|.|.|TRBJ2-3
TGTGCCAGCAGCTCCTCGTGGGGACACGATATCACGGATACGCAGTATTTT
CASSSSWGHDITDTQYF
>TRBV29-1|.|TRBD1|TRBJ2-2
TGCAGCGTTGGGGGACAGGTCGGGGAGCTGTTTTTT
CSVGGQVGELFF
>TRBV9|.|TRBD2|TRBJ2-1
TGTGCCAGCAGCTCCCGAGGGCTAGCGGAAACCAATGAGCAGTTCTTC
CASSSRGLAETNEQFF
>TRBV28|.|.|TRBJ2-3
TGTGCCAGCAGTTTATATTGGGGCCGGAGCACAGATACGCAGTATTTT
CASSLYWGRSTDTQYF
>TRBV10-3|.|.|TRBJ2-7
TGTGCCACCGGGGCGGGTGTCGAGCAGTACTTC
CATGAGVEQYF
>TRBV4-3|.|.|TRBJ2-3
TGCGCCAGCAGCCAGACGTTTAGCGGAGGCAGCACAGATACGCAGTATTTT
CASSQTFSGGSTDTQYF
>TRBV20-1|.|TRBD1|TRBJ2-7
TGCAGTGCTAGACCCCGGACAGGGGCACCCTACGAGCAGTACTTC
CSARPRTGAPYEQYF
>TRBV20-1|many|.|TRBJ1-5
TGCAGTGCTAGAAAAATACAGGGTATCGATCAGCCCCAGCATTTT
CSARKIQGIDQPQHF
>TRBV6-1|.|.|TRBJ2-3
TGTGCCAGCACAGGGCTCTTCGGCACAGATACGCAGTATTTT
CASTGLFGTDTQYF
>TRBV10-3|many|TRBD2|TRBJ2-5
TGTGCCATCAGTGGGTCTAGCGGGCGTCAAGAGACCCAGTACTTC
CAISGSSGRQETQYF
>TRBV24-1|many|.|TRBJ1-1
TGTGCCACCAGTACGGGACACGGAACGAACACTGAAGCTTTCTTT
CATSTGHGTNTEAFF
>TRBV20-1|.|.|TRBJ2-1
TGCAGTGCTAGGGCCACTAGCCCCCTCAATGAGCAGTTCTTC
CSARATSPLNEQFF
>TRBV6-1|few|.|TRBJ1-5
TGTGCCAGCAGACCCGATTCTCCTAGCAATCAGCCCCAGCATTTT
CASRPDSPSNQPQHF
>TRBV10-3|.|.|TRBJ1-4
TGTGCCACCCAACCCGGGGACACCGATAATGAAAAACTGTTTTTT
CATQPGDTDNEKLFF
>TRBV12-3/TRBV12-4|many|TRBD1|TRBJ1-1
TGTGCCAGCGGGTTCCCGCTTTTGCCGGGACAGGGAACTGAAGCTTTCTTT
CASGFPLLPGQGTEAFF
>TRBV11-3|few|.|TRBJ2-1
TGTGCCAGCAGCTTTGGGCGAGGGGGGGGCTACAATGAGCAGTTCTTC
CASSFGRGGGYNEQFF
>TRBV20-1|few|.|TRBJ2-3
TGCAGTCCGACTGGCACCACAGATACGCAGTATTTT
CSPTGTTDTQYF
>TRBV7-6|.|.|TRBJ2-3
TGTGCCAGCAGCTTAGTTAGTGGCGCTAGGGGACGCACAGATACGCAGTATTTT
CASSLVSGARGRTDTQYF
>TRBV12-3/TRBV12-4|many|.|TRBJ2-1
TGTGCCAGCGGACCCACAGCCAGCTCCTACAATGAGCAGTTCTTC
CASGPTASSYNEQFF
>TRBV29-1|many|TRBD2|TRBJ2-7
TGCAGCATGACTAGCGGGGGATACGAGCAGTACTTC
CSMTSGGYEQYF